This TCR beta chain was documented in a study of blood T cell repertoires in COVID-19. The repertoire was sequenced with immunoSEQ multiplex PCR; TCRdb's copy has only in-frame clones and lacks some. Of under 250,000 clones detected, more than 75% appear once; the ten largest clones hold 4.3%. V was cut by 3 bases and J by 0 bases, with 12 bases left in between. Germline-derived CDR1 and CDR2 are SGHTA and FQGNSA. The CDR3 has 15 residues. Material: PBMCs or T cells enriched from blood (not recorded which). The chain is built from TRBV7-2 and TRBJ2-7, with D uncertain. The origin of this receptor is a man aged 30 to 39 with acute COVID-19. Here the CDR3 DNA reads TGTGCCAGCAGCTTTACCTGGGCCTCCTCCTACGAGCAGTACTTC. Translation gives CASSFTWASSYEQYF.